A selection of T cell receptor beta chains follows, all from one sample in a study of T cell repertoires in aging, cancer and after chemotherapy. TCRdb called the multiplex PCR reads again in MiXCR, with one record for every CDR3 protein. The data hold some 10,000 distinct CDR3 sequences, with roughly a third observed a single time. The sequenced material came from blood. These receptors all stem from a human donor in good health. The CDR3 runs from the conserved cysteine through the conserved F or W. D genes are given only for firm matches. Clone size, where shown, is once, few, many, or a class for clones that have expanded.

D	size	V	J	CDR3	DNA
TRBD2	medium-sized	TRBV11-3	TRBJ2-3	CASSLDGGGATDTQYF	TGTGCCAGCAGCTTAGACGGCGGGGGGGCGACAGATACGCAGTATTTT
-	few	TRBV30	TRBJ1-5	CAWSRSGDQPQHF	TGTGCCTGGAGTAGGTCAGGGGACCAGCCCCAGCATTTT
-	-	TRBV30	TRBJ2-1	CAWIPGSSYNEQFF	TGTGCCTGGATCCCCGGGAGCTCCTACAATGAGCAGTTCTTC
-	-	TRBV19	TRBJ1-5	CASKFRVGQPQHF	TGTGCCAGTAAGTTCAGGGTTGGTCAGCCCCAGCATTTT
-	-	TRBV12-3/TRBV12-4	TRBJ1-2	CASSNSGTANYGYTF	TGTGCCAGCAGCAATTCCGGGACGGCAAATTATGGCTACACCTTC
TRBD2	-	TRBV5-1	TRBJ2-1	CASSYGLAGDNEQFF	TGCGCCAGCAGCTACGGACTAGCGGGAGACAATGAGCAGTTCTTC
-	-	TRBV15	TRBJ2-3	CATSRDRPAKTDTQYF	TGTGCCACCAGCAGAGATAGACCGGCAAAGACAGATACGCAGTATTTT
TRBD2	-	TRBV7-2	TRBJ2-5	CASSLRLAGGKETQYF	TGTGCCAGCAGCTTACGACTAGCGGGGGGGAAAGAGACCCAGTACTTC
TRBD2	medium-sized	TRBV13	TRBJ2-2	CASSLLAGGRTGELFF	TGTGCCAGCAGCTTACTAGCGGGAGGTCGGACCGGGGAGCTGTTTTTT
TRBD1	-	TRBV28	TRBJ1-6	CASSRTGGDVSYNSPLHF	TGTGCCAGCAGTCGGACAGGGGGCGATGTCTCCTATAATTCACCCCTCCACTTT
TRBD2	few	TRBV27	TRBJ2-7	CASSLWTGLAGSYEQYF	TGTGCCAGCAGTTTATGGACCGGACTAGCGGGGTCTTACGAGCAGTACTTC
-	-	TRBV19	TRBJ1-2	CAGGGSLGYTF	TGTGCCGGCGGCGGCAGCCTGGGCTACACCTTC
TRBD2	-	TRBV20-1	TRBJ2-7	CSARGGLAGVQPYEQYF	TGCAGTGCTAGAGGGGGACTAGCGGGAGTTCAGCCCTACGAGCAGTACTTC
TRBD2	-	TRBV14	TRBJ2-3	CASSQGRGLAGTDTQYF	TGTGCCAGCAGCCAAGGACGGGGACTAGCGGGTACAGATACGCAGTATTTT
TRBD1	-	TRBV7-2	TRBJ2-5	CASSLASGGAQYF	TGTGCCAGCAGCTTAGCATCAGGGGGCGCCCAGTACTTC
TRBD1	-	TRBV5-4	TRBJ2-2	CASTPQNPGGGTGELFF	TGTGCCAGCACCCCTCAGAACCCAGGGGGCGGTACCGGGGAGCTGTTTTTT
-	few	TRBV19	TRBJ1-5	CASRGTGLSNQPQHF	TGTGCCAGTAGAGGTACAGGCCTTAGCAATCAGCCCCAGCATTTT
TRBD1	few	TRBV27	TRBJ1-1	CASRRETGVLKRDTEAFF	TGTGCCAGCAGGCGGGAAACAGGGGTCTTAAAGAGGGACACTGAAGCTTTCTTT
-	few	TRBV6-1	TRBJ2-1	CASSEVFYNEQFF	TGTGCCAGCAGTGAAGTATTCTACAATGAGCAGTTCTTC
TRBD1	-	TRBV10-3	TRBJ2-7	CAISYGQGDYEQYF	TGTGCCATCAGTTATGGACAGGGTGACTACGAGCAGTACTTC
TRBD2	few	TRBV27	TRBJ2-7	CASSIGLAGGRLMAEQYF	TGTGCCAGCAGTATTGGACTAGCGGGAGGGCGTTTAATGGCGGAGCAGTACTTC
-	-	TRBV13	TRBJ2-7	CASSLGRATYEQYF	TGTGCCAGCAGCTTAGGCCGGGCCACCTACGAGCAGTACTTC
TRBD2	-	TRBV6-5	TRBJ2-2	CASSSRLAGVKNGELFF	TGTGCCAGCAGTAGCAGACTAGCGGGAGTGAAGAACGGGGAGCTGTTTTTT
TRBD2	few	TRBV20-1	TRBJ2-1	CSARDPGEGYNEQFF	TGCAGTGCTAGAGATCCCGGGGAGGGTTACAATGAGCAGTTCTTC
TRBD1	medium-sized	TRBV29-1	TRBJ1-2	CSVDRGDYGYTF	TGCAGCGTGGACAGGGGGGACTATGGCTACACCTTC
TRBD2	-	TRBV7-4	TRBJ2-2	CASNRRASGRGAGELFF	TGTGCCAGCAACCGACGGGCTAGCGGGAGAGGGGCCGGGGAGCTGTTTTTT
-	-	TRBV20-1	TRBJ2-3	CSASGVLGGSGTDTQYF	TGCAGTGCTAGCGGTGTTCTGGGAGGTTCTGGCACAGATACGCAGTATTTT
TRBD2	-	TRBV5-6	TRBJ2-3	CASSPLAGAPDTQYF	TGCGCCAGCAGCCCTCTAGCGGGAGCCCCGGATACGCAGTATTTT
-	few	TRBV12-3/TRBV12-4	TRBJ2-3	CASSLGVADTQYF	TGTGCCAGCAGTTTGGGGGTCGCAGATACGCAGTATTTT
-	few	TRBV18	TRBJ2-3	CASSPVGTDTQYF	TGTGCCAGCTCACCAGTGGGTACCGATACGCAGTATTTT
TRBD2	medium-sized	TRBV29-1	TRBJ2-7	CSLGTSGSYEQYF	TGCAGCCTCGGGACTAGCGGCTCCTACGAGCAGTACTTC
-	-	TRBV18	TRBJ2-5	CASSPPVGAPGLPYF	TGTGCCAGCTCACCACCGGTTGGTGCCCCGGGGCTTCCGTACTTC
TRBD2	-	TRBV11-3	TRBJ2-5	CASSLQGSGGFWETQYF	TGTGCCAGCAGCTTACAGGGTAGCGGGGGTTTTTGGGAGACCCAGTACTTC
-	-	TRBV10-3	TRBJ1-1	CVISESWTEAFF	TGTGTCATCAGTGAGTCTTGGACTGAAGCTTTCTTT
TRBD2	few	TRBV30	TRBJ2-3	CAWSALGGGPADTQYF	TGTGCCTGGAGTGCTCTGGGGGGAGGGCCTGCAGATACGCAGTATTTT
-	few	TRBV19	TRBJ1-3	CASSISGANSGNTIYF	TGTGCCAGTAGTATAAGCGGGGCAAACTCTGGAAACACCATATATTTT
-	-	TRBV12-3/TRBV12-4	TRBJ1-1	CASSLSALPAEAFF	TGTGCCAGCAGTTTATCGGCTCTTCCAGCTGAAGCTTTCTTT
TRBD1	few	TRBV5-4	TRBJ2-3	CASSWGQGELVLGSDTQYF	TGTGCCAGCAGCTGGGGACAGGGGGAACTAGTCCTAGGGTCAGATACGCAGTATTTT
-	-	TRBV5-4	TRBJ2-7	CASSPRRDSYEQYF	TGTGCCAGCAGCCCCCGACGGGACTCCTACGAGCAGTACTTC
TRBD2	medium-sized	TRBV29-1	TRBJ2-1	CSVEKAGGSYNEQFF	TGCAGCGTTGAAAAAGCGGGAGGATCCTACAATGAGCAGTTCTTC
TRBD2	-	TRBV4-2	TRBJ2-3	CASSQVPGGDTDTQYF	TGTGCCAGCAGCCAGGTCCCCGGGGGGGACACAGATACGCAGTATTTT
-	few	TRBV15	TRBJ1-2	CATSMGRGGYTF	TGTGCCACCAGCATGGGCAGAGGTGGCTACACCTTC
-	few	TRBV6-5	TRBJ1-2	CASSPTLSYGYTF	TGTGCCAGCAGTCCGACCCTATCTTATGGCTACACCTTC
TRBD1	-	TRBV18	TRBJ1-1	CASGDRVEAFF	TGTGCCAGCGGAGACAGGGTGGAAGCTTTCTTT